Included here is one T cell receptor beta chain sequence, with context. The source of the sample is a study of blood T cells in healthy people across ages. This CDR3 region has 15 residues. CDR1 and CDR2 (germline): MGHRA, YSYEKL. Trimming left V 1 base short and J 10 bases short, with 19 bases between. A sample-barcoded 5' primer and a J-beta primer mix were used in a second PCR of about 6 to 12 cycles. TCRdb recomputed calls from the 5' RACE reads with MiXCR, one row per CDR3 protein. Seen here are about 540,000 distinct CDR3 sequences, around 24% observed once, and the top ten hold just over 8.5%. These data are also associated with another study on T cells of mothers and their children.

The rearrangement uses TRBV4-1 and TRBJ1-1; D remains ambiguous. This clonotype originated in a boy between 10 and 17 years old in good health. The sequenced sample was blood. The CDR3 DNA reads TGCGCCAGCAGCCAAGGTGGCGGGCCGGTTTTAGGAGCTTTCTTT. Translation: CASSQGGGPVLGAFF.